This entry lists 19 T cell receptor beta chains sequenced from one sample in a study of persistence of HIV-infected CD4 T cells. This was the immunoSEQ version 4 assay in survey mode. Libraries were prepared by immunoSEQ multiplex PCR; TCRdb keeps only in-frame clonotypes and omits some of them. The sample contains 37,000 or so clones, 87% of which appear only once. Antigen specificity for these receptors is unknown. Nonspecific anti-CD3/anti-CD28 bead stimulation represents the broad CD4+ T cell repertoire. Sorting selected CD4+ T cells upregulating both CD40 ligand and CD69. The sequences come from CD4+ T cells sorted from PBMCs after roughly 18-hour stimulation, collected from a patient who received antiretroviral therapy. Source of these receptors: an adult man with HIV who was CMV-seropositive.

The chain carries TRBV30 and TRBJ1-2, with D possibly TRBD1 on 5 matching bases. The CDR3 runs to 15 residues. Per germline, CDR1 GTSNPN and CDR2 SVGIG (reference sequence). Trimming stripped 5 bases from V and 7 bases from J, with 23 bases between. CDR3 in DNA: TGTGCCTGGGCCCGGGACCTGCTAAGCCCCCGTGGCTACACCTTC. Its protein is CAWARDLLSPRGYTF.

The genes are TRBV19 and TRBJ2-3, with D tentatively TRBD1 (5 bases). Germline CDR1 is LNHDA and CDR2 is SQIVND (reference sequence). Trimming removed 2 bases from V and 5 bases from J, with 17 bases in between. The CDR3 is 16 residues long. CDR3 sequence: CASSINTGDQGDTQYF. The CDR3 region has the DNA TGTGCCAGTAGTATAAATACAGGAGATCAAGGAGATACGCAGTATTTT.

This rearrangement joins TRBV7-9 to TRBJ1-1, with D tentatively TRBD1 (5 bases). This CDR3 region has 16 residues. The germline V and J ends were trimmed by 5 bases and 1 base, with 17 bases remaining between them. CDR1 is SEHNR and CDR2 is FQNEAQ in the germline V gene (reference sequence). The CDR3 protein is CASSPDIGTQNTEAFF. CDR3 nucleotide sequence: TGTGCCAGCAGCCCTGATATAGGGACTCAGAACACTGAAGCTTTCTTT.

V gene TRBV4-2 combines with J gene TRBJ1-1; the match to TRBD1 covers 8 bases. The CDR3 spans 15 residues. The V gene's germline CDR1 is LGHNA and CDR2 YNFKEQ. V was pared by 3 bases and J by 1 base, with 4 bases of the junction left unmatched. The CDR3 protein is CASSQDRVENTEAFF. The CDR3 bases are TGTGCCAGCAGCCAGGACAGGGTAGAGAACACTGAAGCTTTCTTT.

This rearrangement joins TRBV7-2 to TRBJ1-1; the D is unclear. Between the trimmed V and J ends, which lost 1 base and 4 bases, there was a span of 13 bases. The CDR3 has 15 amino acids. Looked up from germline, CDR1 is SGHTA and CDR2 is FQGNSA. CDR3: CASSLEFGRATEAFF. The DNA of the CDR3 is TGTGCCAGCAGCTTAGAATTTGGTAGGGCCACTGAAGCTTTCTTT.

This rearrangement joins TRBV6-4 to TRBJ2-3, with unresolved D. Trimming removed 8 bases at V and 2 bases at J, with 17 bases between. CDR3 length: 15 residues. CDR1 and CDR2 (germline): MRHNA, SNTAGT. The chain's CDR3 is CASAAGAAFTDTQYF. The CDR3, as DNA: TGTGCCAGCGCGGCAGGCGCGGCCTTCACAGATACGCAGTATTTT.

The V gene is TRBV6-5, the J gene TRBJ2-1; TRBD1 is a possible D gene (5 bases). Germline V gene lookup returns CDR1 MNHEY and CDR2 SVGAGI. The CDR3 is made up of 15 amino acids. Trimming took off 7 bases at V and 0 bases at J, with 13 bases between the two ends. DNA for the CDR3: TGTGCCAGCACCCTGACAGTACGCTCCTACAATGAGCAGTTCTTC. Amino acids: CASTLTVRSYNEQFF.

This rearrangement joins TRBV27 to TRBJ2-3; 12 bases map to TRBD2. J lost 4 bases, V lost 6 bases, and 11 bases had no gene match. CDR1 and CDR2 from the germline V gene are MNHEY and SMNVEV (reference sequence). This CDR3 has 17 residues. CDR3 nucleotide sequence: TGTGCCAGCAGGCGTTCTAGCGGGAGGGCCATATCAGATACGCAGTATTTT. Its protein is CASRRSSGRAISDTQYF.

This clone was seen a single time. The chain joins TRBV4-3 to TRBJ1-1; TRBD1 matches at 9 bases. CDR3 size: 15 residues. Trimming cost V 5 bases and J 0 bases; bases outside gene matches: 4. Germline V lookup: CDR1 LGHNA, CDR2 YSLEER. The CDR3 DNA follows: TGCGCCAGCAGCTTTACAGGGGGCCTGAACACTGAAGCTTTCTTT. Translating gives CASSFTGGLNTEAFF.

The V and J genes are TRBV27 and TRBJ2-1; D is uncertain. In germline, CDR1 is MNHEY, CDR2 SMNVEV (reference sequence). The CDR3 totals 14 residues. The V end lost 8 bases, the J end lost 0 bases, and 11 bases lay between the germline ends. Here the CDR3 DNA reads TGTGCCAGCCAAAAGTGGGACTCCTACAATGAGCAGTTCTTC. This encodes CASQKWDSYNEQFF.

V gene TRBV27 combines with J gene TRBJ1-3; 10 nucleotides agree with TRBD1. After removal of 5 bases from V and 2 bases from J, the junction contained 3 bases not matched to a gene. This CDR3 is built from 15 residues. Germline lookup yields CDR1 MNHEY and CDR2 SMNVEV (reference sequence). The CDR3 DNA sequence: TGTGCCAGCAGTCCCGGGACAGGGGCTGGAAACACCATATATTTT. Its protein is CASSPGTGAGNTIYF.

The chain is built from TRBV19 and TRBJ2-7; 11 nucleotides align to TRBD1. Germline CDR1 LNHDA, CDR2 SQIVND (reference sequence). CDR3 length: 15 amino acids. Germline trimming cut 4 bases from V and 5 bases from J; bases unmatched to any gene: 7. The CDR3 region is CASSNPGQGAHEQYF. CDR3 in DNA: TGTGCCAGTAGTAACCCCGGACAGGGGGCCCACGAGCAGTACTTC.

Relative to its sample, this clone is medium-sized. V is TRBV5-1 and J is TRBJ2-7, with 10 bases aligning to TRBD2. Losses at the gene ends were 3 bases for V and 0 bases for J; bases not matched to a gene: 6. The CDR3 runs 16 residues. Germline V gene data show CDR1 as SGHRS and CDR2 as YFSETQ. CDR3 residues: CASSSNLAGVSYEQYF. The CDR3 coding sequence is TGCGCCAGCAGCTCCAACCTAGCGGGAGTCTCCTACGAGCAGTACTTC. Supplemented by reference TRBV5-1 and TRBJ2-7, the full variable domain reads KAGVTQTPRYLIKTRGQQVTLSCSPISGHRSVSWYQQTPGQGLQFLFEYFSETQRNKGNFPGRFSGRQFSNSRSEMNVSTLELGDSALYLCASSSNLAGVSYEQYFGPGTRLTVT.

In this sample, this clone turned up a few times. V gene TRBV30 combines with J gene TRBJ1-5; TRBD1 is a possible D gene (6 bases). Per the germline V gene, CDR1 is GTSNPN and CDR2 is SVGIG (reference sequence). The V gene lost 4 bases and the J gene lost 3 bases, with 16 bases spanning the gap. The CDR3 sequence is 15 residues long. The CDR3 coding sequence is TGTGCCTGGACGGGTTATGGGGGCCTCAATCAGCCCCAGCATTTT. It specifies CAWTGYGGLNQPQHF.

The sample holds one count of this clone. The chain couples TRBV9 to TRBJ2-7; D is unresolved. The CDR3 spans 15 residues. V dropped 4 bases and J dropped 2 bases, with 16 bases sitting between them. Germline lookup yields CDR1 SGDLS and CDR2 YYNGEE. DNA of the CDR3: TGTGCCAGCAGCTACAGCCCGGCCCAAGCCTACGAGCAGTACTTC. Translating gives CASSYSPAQAYEQYF.

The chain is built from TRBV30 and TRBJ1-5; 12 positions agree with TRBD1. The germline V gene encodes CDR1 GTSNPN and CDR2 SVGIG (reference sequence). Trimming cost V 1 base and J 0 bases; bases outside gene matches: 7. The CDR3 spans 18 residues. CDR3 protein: CAWSDPGQGAYSNQPQHF. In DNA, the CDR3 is TGTGCCTGGAGTGATCCGGGACAGGGGGCCTATAGCAATCAGCCCCAGCATTTT.

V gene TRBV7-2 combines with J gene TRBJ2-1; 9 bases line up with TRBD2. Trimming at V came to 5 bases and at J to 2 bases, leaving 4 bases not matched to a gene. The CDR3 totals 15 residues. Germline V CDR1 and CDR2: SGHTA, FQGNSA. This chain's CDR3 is CASSKTSGPYNEQFF. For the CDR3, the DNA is TGTGCCAGCAGCAAGACTAGCGGACCCTACAATGAGCAGTTCTTC.

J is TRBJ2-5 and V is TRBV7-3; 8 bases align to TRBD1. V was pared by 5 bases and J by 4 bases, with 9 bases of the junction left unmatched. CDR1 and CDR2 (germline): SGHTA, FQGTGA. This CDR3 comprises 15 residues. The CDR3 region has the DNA TGTGCCAGCAGCCCGGGACGAGGACAGGGAGAGACCCAGTACTTC. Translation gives CASSPGRGQGETQYF.

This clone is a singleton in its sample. The CDR3 protein is CASSSQRRTDTQYF. The DNA of the CDR3 is TGTGCCAGCAGCTCTCAAAGGCGAACAGATACGCAGTATTTT. The rearrangement links TRBV5-4 to TRBJ2-3, with D hard to call. This CDR3 is 14 amino acids long. Germline V gene sequence: CDR1 SGHNT, CDR2 YYREEE (reference sequence). V gave up 3 bases and J gave up 3 bases, with 11 bases separating them. The whole variable domain, filled in from reference TRBV5-4 and TRBJ2-3, reads ETGVTQSPTHLIKTRGQQVTLRCSSQSGHNTVSWYQQALGQGPQFIFQYYREEENGRGNFPPRFSGLQFPNYSSELNVNALELDDSALYLCASSSQRRTDTQYFGPGTRLTVL.